The clone carrying this T cell receptor beta chain was found many times. Unique molecular identifiers tagged the TCRbeta library. In TCRdb, the PCR reads were re-called with MiXCR into one record per CDR3 protein. The sample holds about 400,000 distinct CDR3 sequences, 20% seen once. This record belongs to a study of T-cell reconstitution after alpha-beta-depleted transplantation in children. The CDR3 length is 13 residues. In germline, CDR1 is DFQATT, CDR2 SNEGSKA (reference sequence). Unmatched junction bases numbered 1, after V lost 1 base and J lost 6 bases. The sample here was PBMCs from the stem cell graft donor, taken from the stem cell graft. The receptor was isolated from a human donor who donated a stem cell graft to a child with acute myeloid leukemia. The V call is TRBV20-1, the J call TRBJ2-2, with 8 bases identical to TRBD1. CDR3 bases: TGCAGTGCTAGAGGGACAGGGTCCGGGGAGCTGTTTTTT. Its protein is CSARGTGSGELFF.